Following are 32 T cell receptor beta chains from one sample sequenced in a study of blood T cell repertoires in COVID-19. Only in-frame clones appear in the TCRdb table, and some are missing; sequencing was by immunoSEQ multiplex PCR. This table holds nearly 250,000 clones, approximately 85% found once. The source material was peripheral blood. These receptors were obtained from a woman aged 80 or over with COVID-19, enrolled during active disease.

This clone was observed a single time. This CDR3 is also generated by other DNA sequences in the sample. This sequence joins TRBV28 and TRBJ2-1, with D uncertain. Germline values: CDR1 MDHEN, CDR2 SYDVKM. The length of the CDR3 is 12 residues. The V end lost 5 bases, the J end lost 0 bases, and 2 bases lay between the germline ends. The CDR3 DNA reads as TGTGCCAGCAGTCTCTCCTACAATGAGCAGTTCTTC. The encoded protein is CASSLSYNEQFF.

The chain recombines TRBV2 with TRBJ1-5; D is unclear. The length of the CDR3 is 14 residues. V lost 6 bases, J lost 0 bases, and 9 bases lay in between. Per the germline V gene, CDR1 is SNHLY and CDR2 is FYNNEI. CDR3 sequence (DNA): TGTGCCAGCAGGGACGGGGTTAGCAATCAGCCCCAGCATTTT. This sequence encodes CASRDGVSNQPQHF.

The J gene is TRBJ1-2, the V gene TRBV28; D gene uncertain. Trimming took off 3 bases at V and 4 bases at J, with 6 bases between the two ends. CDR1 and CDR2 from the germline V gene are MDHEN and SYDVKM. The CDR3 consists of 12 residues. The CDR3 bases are TGTGCCAGCAGTTTCTCCGGCTATGGCTACACCTTC. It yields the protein CASSFSGYGYTF.

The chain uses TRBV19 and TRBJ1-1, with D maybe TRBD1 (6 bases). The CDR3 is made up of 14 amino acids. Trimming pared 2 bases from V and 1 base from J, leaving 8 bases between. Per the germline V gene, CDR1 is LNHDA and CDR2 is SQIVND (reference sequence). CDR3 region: CASSIQGQNTEAFF. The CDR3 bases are TGTGCCAGTAGTATACAGGGGCAGAACACTGAAGCTTTCTTT.

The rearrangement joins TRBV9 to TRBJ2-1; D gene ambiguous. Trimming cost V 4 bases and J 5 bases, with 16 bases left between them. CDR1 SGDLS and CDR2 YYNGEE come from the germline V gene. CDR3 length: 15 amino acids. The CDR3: CASSPRTRSDNEQFF. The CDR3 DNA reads TGTGCCAGCAGCCCCCGTACCAGGTCAGACAATGAGCAGTTCTTC.

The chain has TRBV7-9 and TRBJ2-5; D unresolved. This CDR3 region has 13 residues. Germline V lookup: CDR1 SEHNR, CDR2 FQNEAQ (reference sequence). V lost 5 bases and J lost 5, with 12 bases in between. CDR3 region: CASSPYPRETQYF. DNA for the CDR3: TGTGCCAGCAGCCCTTACCCCCGGGAGACCCAGTACTTC.

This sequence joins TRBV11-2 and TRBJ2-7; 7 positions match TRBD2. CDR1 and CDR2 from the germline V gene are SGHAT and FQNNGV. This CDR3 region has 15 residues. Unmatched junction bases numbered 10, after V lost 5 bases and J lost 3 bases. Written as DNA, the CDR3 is TGTGCCAGCAGCCGTTCTCGGACTAGTCACTACGAGCAGTACTTC. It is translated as CASSRSRTSHYEQYF. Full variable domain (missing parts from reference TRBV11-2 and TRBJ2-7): EAGVAQSPRYKIIEKRQSVAFWCNPISGHATLYWYQQILGQGPKLLIQFQNNGVVDDSQLPKDRFSAERLKGVDSTLKIQPAKLEDSAVYLCASSRSRTSHYEQYFGPGTRLTVT.

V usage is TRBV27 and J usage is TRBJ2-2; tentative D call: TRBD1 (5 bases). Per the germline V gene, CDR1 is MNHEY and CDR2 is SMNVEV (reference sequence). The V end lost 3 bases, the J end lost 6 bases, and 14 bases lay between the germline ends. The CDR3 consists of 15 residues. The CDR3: CASSFDRRLAGELFF. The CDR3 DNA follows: TGTGCCAGCAGTTTTGACAGACGCTTGGCCGGGGAGCTGTTTTTT.

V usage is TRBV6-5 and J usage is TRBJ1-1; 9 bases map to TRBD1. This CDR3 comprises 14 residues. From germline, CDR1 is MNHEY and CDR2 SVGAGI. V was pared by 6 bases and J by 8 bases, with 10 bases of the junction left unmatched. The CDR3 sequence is CASRYPGQGGEAFF. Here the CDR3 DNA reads TGTGCCAGCAGATATCCGGGACAGGGCGGAGAAGCTTTCTTT.

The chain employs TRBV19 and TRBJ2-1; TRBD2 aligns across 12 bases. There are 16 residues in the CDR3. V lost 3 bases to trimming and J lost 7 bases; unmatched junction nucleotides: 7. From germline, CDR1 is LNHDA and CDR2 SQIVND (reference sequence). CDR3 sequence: CASSIPGLAGNNEQFF. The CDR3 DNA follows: TGTGCCAGTAGTATTCCGGGACTAGCGGGTAATAATGAGCAGTTCTTC.

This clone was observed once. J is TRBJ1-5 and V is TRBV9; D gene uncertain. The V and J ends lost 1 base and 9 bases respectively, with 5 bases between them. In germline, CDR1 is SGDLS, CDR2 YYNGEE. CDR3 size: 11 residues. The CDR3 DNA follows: TGTGCCAGCAGCGTAATTCTGCCCCAGCATTTT. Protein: CASSVILPQHF.

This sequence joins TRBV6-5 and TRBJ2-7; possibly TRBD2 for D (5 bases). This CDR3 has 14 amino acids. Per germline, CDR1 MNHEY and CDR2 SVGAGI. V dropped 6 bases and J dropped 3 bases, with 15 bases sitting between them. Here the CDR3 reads CASSRWNSVYEQYF. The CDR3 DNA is TGTGCCAGCAGCCGCTGGAATAGCGTCTACGAGCAGTACTTC.

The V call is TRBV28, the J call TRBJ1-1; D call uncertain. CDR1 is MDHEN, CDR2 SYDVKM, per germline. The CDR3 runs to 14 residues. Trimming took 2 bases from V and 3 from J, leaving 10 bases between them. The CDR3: CASSLRVTHTEAFF. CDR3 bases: TGTGCCAGCAGTTTAAGAGTAACCCACACTGAAGCTTTCTTT.

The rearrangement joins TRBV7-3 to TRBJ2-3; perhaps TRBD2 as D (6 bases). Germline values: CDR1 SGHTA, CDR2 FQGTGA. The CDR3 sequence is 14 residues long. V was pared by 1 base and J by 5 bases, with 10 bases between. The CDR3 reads CASSLRRGGDTQYF. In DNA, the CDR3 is TGTGCCAGCAGCTTAAGGCGGGGAGGAGATACGCAGTATTTT.

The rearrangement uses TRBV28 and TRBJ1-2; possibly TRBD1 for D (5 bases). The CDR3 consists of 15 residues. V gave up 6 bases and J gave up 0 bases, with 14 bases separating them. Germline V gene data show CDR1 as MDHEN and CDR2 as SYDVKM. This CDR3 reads CASSRALLANYGYTF. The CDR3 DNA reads TGTGCCAGCAGCAGGGCCCTATTAGCTAACTATGGCTACACCTTC.

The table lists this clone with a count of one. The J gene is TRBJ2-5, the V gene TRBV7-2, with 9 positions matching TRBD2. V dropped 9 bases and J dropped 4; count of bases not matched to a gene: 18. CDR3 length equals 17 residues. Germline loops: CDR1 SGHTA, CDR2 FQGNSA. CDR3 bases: TGTGCCAGTCAAAAGGGCGGGGGGGCCTCTAGATCAGAGACCCAGTACTTC. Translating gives CASQKGGGASRSETQYF.

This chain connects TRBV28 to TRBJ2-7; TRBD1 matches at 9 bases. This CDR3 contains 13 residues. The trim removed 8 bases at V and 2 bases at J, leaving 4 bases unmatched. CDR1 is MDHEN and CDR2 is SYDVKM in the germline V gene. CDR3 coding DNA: TGTGCCAGCGGGACAGGGCCTACCTACGAGCAGTACGTC. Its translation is CASGTGPTYEQYV.

The CDR3 is CASSRALSGAYNEQFF. DNA for the CDR3: TGTGCCAGCAGTCGCGCCCTTAGCGGCGCCTACAATGAGCAGTTCTTC. V and J are TRBV25-1 and TRBJ2-1; D is possibly TRBD2 (6 bases). With 5 bases removed from V and 2 bases from J, the gap between germline ends came to 16 bases. The CDR3 consists of 16 residues. Germline V gene sequence: CDR1 MGHDK, CDR2 SYGVNS.

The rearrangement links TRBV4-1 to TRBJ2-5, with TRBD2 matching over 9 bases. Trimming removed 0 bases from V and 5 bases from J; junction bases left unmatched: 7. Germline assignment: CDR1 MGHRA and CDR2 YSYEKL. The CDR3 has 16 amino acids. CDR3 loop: CASSQDAGGPPETQYF. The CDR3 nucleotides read TGCGCCAGCAGCCAAGATGCGGGGGGGCCCCCGGAGACCCAGTACTTC.

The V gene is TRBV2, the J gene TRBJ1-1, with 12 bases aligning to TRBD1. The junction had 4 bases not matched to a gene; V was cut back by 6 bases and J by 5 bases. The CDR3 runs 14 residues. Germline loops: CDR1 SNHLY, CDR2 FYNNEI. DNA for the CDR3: TGTGCCAGCAGGGGACAGGGGGCTGGAACTGAAGCTTTCTTT. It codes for CASRGQGAGTEAFF.

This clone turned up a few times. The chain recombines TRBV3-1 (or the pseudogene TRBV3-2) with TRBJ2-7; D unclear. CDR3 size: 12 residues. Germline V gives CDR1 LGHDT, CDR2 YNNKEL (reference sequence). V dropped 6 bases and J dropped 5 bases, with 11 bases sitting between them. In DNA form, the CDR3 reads TGTGCCAGCAGGGAAGGAGAGGACGAGCAGTACTTC. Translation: CASREGEDEQYF.

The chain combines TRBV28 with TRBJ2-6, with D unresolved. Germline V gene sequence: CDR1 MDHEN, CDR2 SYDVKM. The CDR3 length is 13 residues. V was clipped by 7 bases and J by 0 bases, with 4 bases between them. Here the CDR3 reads CASIDSGANVLTF. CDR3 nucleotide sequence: TGTGCCAGCATAGACTCTGGGGCCAACGTCCTGACTTTC.

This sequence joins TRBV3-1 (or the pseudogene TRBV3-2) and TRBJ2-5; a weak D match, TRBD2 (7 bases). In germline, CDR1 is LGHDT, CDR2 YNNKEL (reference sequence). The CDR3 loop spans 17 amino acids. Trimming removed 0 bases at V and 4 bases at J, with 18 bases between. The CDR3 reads CASSQDTKGGGRETQYF. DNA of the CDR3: TGTGCCAGCAGCCAAGACACGAAGGGGGGGGGCCGAGAGACCCAGTACTTC.

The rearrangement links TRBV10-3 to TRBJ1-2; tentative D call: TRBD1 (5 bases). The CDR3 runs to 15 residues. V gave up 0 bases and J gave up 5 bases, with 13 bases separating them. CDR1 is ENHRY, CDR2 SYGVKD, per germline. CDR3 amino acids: CAISESTGPGYGYTF. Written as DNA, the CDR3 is TGTGCCATCAGTGAGTCAACGGGCCCAGGGTATGGCTACACCTTC.

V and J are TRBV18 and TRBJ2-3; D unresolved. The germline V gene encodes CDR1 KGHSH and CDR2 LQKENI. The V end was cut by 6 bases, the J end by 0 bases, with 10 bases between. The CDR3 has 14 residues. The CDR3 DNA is TGTGCCAGCTCGTACAGCCTTAGCACAGATACGCAGTATTTT. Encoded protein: CASSYSLSTDTQYF.

The CDR3 DNA follows: TGTGCCAGCAATAGGCAGGAGGGGAGCGATGGCTACACCTTC. It specifies CASNRQEGSDGYTF. The chain uses TRBV2 and TRBJ1-2; the D gene is possibly TRBD1 (5 bases). The germline V gene has CDR1 SNHLY and CDR2 FYNNEI. CDR3 size: 14 residues. With 7 bases removed from V and 6 bases from J, the gap between germline ends came to 18 bases.

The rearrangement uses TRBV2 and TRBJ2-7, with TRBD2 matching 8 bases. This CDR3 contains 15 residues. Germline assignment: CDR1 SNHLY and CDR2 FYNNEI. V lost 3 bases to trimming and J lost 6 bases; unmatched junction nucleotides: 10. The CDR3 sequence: CASSDFRAGVAEQYF. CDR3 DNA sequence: TGTGCCAGCAGTGACTTTCGAGCGGGGGTTGCCGAGCAGTACTTC.

The CDR3 here is CASSLELYNSPLHF. CDR3 DNA: TGTGCCAGCAGCCTCGAACTCTATAATTCACCCCTCCACTTT. The rearrangement uses TRBV5-5 and TRBJ1-6; D gene uncertain. Germline assignment: CDR1 SGHKS and CDR2 YYEKEE (reference sequence). The CDR3 totals 14 residues. V was trimmed by 4 bases and J by 3 bases, leaving 8 bases between them.

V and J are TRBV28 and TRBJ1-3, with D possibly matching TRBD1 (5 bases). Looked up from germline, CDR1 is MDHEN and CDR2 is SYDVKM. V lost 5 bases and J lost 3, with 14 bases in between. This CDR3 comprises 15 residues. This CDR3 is CASSAWGGRGNTIYF. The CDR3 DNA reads TGTGCCAGCAGTGCCTGGGGGGGACGTGGAAACACCATATATTTT. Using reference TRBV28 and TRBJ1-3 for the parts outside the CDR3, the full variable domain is DVKVTQSSRYLVKRTGEKVFLECVQDMDHENMFWYRQDPGLGLRLIYFSYDVKMKEKGDIPEGYSVSREKKERFSLILESASTNQTSMYLCASSAWGGRGNTIYFGEGSWLTVV.

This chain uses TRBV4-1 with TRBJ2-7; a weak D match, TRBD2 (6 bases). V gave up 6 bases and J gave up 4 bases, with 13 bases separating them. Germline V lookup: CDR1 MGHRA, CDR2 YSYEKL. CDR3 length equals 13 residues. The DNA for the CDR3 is TGCGCCAGCAGTTTGCGGCGGGAATACGAGCAGTACGTC. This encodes CASSLRREYEQYV.

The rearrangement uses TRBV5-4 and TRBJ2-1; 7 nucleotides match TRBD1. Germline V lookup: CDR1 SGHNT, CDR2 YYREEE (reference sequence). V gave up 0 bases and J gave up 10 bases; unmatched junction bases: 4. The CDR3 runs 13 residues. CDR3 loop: CASSLVSGQEQFF. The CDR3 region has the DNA TGTGCCAGCAGCTTGGTCTCGGGACAGGAGCAGTTCTTC.

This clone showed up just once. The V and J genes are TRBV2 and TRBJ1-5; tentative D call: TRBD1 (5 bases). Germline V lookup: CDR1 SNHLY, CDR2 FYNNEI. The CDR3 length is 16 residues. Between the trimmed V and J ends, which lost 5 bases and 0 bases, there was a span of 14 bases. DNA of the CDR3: TGTGCCAGCAGTAGACAGTCCGGGGGTAGCAATCAGCCCCAGCATTTT. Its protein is CASSRQSGGSNQPQHF.